This T cell receptor beta chain was retrieved from a study of cytomegalovirus exposure and HLA in healthy donors. As for the study in general: Drawn from HLA-typed donors, tens of millions of unique TCRs were held in an early data release. When roughly 420 donors were genotyped, about 81% of them were found to fall in the Caucasian-associated ancestry cluster.

With regard to this clone: The antigen remains unidentified.

Study-level results: Immune exposure information comprised only CMV serostatus.

Healthy bone marrow donors formed the donor group. Primers included in the PCR were 60 Vbeta and 13 Jbeta primers. The protocol was immunoSEQ multiplex PCR, while the TCRdb copy is restricted to in-frame clones and leaves out a portion. The data show around 150,000 clones, about four fifths seen once. The receptor's source is a male donor in good health and CMV-seronegative. Sequencing used PBMCs.

This chain's CDR3 is CASRYQGEEQFF. The CDR3 nucleotides read TGTGCCAGCAGATACCAGGGGGAGGAGCAGTTCTTC. This chain links TRBV6-5 with TRBJ2-1, with 7 bases identical to TRBD1. CDR1 MNHEY and CDR2 SVGAGI come from the germline V gene. The CDR3 is 12 amino acids. V lost 6 bases, J lost 10 bases, and 6 bases stayed unmatched.